Below are 5 T cell receptor beta chains sequenced from a single sample in a study of graft-versus-host responses after intestinal transplantation. Assay used: immunoSEQ multiplex PCR; TCRdb lists only in-frame clones, some missing. The sample yields just under 85,000 clones, approximately 90% seen once. These receptors have no known antigen. The source was unstimulated CD8+ T cells sorted from spleen or lymph node cells, collected before transplant. These receptors originate from a human donor who was the organ donor for an intestinal transplant.

The genes are TRBV19 and TRBJ2-4; possible D gene TRBD1, 5 bases. V lost 5 bases to trimming and J lost 5 bases, with 16 bases between them. The CDR3 sequence is 15 residues long. Germline values: CDR1 LNHDA, CDR2 SQIVND (reference sequence). The CDR3 DNA reads as TGTGCCAGTAGTGTCGATCAAGGGGTCCAAAACATTCAGTACTTC. It specifies CASSVDQGVQNIQYF.

The chain uses TRBV30 and TRBJ1-6; possibly TRBD1 for D (6 bases). The CDR3 has 18 amino acids. In germline, CDR1 is GTSNPN, CDR2 SVGIG (reference sequence). Trimming removed 0 bases from V and 0 bases from J, with 15 bases in between. The CDR3 is CAWSVRLRGISYNSPLHF. In nucleotides, the CDR3 is TGTGCCTGGAGTGTACGGTTGAGGGGGATCTCCTATAATTCACCCCTCCACTTT.

This chain uses TRBV19 with TRBJ1-2, with D maybe TRBD1 (5 bases). V dropped 7 bases and J dropped 8 bases, with 17 bases sitting between them. Per germline, CDR1 LNHDA and CDR2 SQIVND (reference sequence). CDR3 length: 13 residues. The CDR3 DNA is TGTGCCAGTATGCAGGGTTTCGCGGAAGGCTACACCTTC. The encoded protein is CASMQGFAEGYTF.

The CDR3 spells CASSSDIGLAGNTGELFF. The CDR3 nucleotides are TGTGCCAGCAGCTCTGACATAGGACTAGCGGGGAACACCGGGGAGCTGTTTTTT. This chain links TRBV5-5 with TRBJ2-2, with 11 nucleotides matching TRBD2. The CDR3 spans 18 residues. The junction had 8 bases not matched to a gene; V was cut back by 3 bases and J by 1 base. In germline, CDR1 is SGHKS, CDR2 YYEKEE (reference sequence).

The V gene is TRBV5-1, the J gene TRBJ2-5, with D unresolved. V was pared by 6 bases and J by 0 bases, with 9 bases between. CDR3 size: 13 residues. Germline CDR1 and CDR2: SGHRS and YFSETQ. CDR3 sequence (DNA): TGCGCCAGCATGGAAGAGTACCAAGAGACCCAGTACTTC. It translates to CASMEEYQETQYF.